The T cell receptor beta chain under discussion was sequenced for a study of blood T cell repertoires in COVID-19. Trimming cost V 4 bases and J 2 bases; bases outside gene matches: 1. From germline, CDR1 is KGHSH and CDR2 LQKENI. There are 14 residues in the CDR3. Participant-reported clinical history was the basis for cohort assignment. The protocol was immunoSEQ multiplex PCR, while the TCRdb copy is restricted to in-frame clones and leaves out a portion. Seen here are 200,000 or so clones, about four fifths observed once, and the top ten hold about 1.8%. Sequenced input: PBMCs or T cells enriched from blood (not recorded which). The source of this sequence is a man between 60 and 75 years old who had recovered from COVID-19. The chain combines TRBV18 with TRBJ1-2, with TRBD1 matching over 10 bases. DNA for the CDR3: TGTGCCAGCTCACGACAGGGGGCCAACTATGGCTACACCTTC. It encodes CASSRQGANYGYTF.